Following are 3 T cell receptor beta chains from one sample sequenced in a study of blood T cell repertoires in COVID-19. Method: immunoSEQ multiplex PCR; TCRdb's copy keeps in-frame clones and lacks some. Of about 120,000 clones in the sample, 75% to 85% were seen once. Sequenced material: peripheral blood. Every receptor here comes from a human donor in a cohort sampled during active COVID-19.

The J gene is TRBJ2-7, the V gene TRBV12-3 or TRBV12-4; D possibly corresponds to TRBD2 (5 bases). The CDR3 totals 13 residues. V was cut by 3 bases and J by 9 bases, with 15 bases left in between. The CDR3 DNA sequence: TGTGCCAGCAGTTTCTATCCGGAGGTGCGGCAGTACTTC. As protein: CASSFYPEVRQYF.

J is TRBJ1-5 and V is TRBV2; unclear D gene. Germline V gene sequence: CDR1 SNHLY, CDR2 FYNNEI. The length of the CDR3 is 13 residues. The V and J ends lost 2 bases and 5 bases respectively, with 7 bases between them. The CDR3 nucleotides read TGTGCCAGCAGTGAACAGGAAGATCAGCCCCAGCATTTT. Its protein is CASSEQEDQPQHF.

V gene TRBV15 combines with J gene TRBJ2-1; 8 bases agree with TRBD2. There are 15 residues in the CDR3. Per germline, CDR1 LNHNV and CDR2 YYDKDF (reference sequence). J lost 0 bases, V lost 6 bases, and 4 bases had no gene match. In DNA, the CDR3 is TGTGCCACCAGTGGAGCGGGGGCCTCCTACAATGAGCAGTTCTTC. Its translation: CATSGAGASYNEQFF.